The text below deals with one TCR beta chain. The length of the CDR3 is 17 residues. Germline CDR1 and CDR2: ENHRY and SYGVKD. The V end lost 11 bases, the J end lost 3 bases, and 25 bases lay between the germline ends. Produced via immunoSEQ multiplex PCR; TCRdb's table is partial and in-frame only. The sample includes 250,000 or so clones, 85% of them seen just once. The sample belongs to a study of blood T cell repertoires in COVID-19. Sequencing input: peripheral blood. This clonotype was sampled from a woman aged 60-75 years with active or convalescent COVID-19. This chain links TRBV10-3 with TRBJ1-4, with D maybe TRBD1 (5 bases). The CDR3 DNA is TGTGCCTCTAAACCGGGAGCCCCCACGACAGCTAATGAAAAACTGTTTTTT. Its protein product is CASKPGAPTTANEKLFF.